A few counts support the clone carrying this T cell receptor beta chain. Its antigen is not identified. Each CDR3 protein gets one entry after TCRdb re-called the RT-PCR reads with MiXCR. Here the sample spans a few hundred thousand distinct CDR3 sequences, roughly 11% being singletons. Between the trimmed V and J ends, which lost 5 bases and 9 bases, there was a span of 14 bases. The germline V gene has CDR1 SGHAT and CDR2 FQNNGV. The CDR3 totals 13 residues. The sample belongs to a study of response to subunit inactivated influenza vaccine. Notes on the study in general: T cells newly recruited by each seasonal influenza vaccination are few, the authors suggested.

The sequenced sample was PBMCs from blood, obtained roughly 46 days after vaccination. The chain recombines TRBV11-2 with TRBJ2-1; the D gene is possibly TRBD2 (7 bases). This TCR came from a man between 50 and 59 years old who received an inactivated influenza vaccine. The CDR3 DNA reads TGTGCCAGCAGCATTGGGGGGGGGCGTGAGCAGTTCTTC. Translation gives CASSIGGGREQFF. Complete variable domain (other parts from reference TRBV11-2 and TRBJ2-1): EAGVAQSPRYKIIEKRQSVAFWCNPISGHATLYWYQQILGQGPKLLIQFQNNGVVDDSQLPKDRFSAERLKGVDSTLKIQPAKLEDSAVYLCASSIGGGREQFFGPGTRLTVL.